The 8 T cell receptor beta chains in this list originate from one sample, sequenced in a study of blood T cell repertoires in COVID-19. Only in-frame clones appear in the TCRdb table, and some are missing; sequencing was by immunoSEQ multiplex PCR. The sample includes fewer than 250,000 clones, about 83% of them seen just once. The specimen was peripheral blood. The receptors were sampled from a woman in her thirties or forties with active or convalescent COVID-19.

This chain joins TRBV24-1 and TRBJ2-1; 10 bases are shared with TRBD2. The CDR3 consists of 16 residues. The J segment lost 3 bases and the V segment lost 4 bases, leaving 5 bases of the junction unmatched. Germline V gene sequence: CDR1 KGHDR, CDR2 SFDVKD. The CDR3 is CATSENSGRNYNEQFF. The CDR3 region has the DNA TGTGCCACCAGTGAGAATAGCGGGAGGAACTACAATGAGCAGTTCTTC.

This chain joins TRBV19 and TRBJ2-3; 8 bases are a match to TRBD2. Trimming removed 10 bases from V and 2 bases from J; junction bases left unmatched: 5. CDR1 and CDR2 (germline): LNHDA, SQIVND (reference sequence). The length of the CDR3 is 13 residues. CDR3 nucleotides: TGTGCCACCGGGGGGGAGATCACAGATACGCAGTATTTT. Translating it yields CATGGEITDTQYF.

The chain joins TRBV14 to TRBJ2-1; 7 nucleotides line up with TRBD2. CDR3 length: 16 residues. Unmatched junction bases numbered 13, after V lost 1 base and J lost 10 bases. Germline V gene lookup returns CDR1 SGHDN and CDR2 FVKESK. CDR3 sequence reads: CASSQVSSGPLEEQFF. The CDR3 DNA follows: TGTGCCAGCAGCCAAGTGAGTAGCGGGCCCCTGGAAGAGCAGTTCTTC.

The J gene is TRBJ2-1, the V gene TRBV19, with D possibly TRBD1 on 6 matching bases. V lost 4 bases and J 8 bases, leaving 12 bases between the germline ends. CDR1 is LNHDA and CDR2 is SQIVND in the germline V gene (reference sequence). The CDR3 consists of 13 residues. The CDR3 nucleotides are TGTGCCAGTAGTAACACCAGGGGCGATGAGCAGTTCTTC. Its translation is CASSNTRGDEQFF. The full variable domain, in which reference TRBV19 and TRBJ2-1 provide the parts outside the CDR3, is DGGITQSPKYLFRKEGQNVTLSCEQNLNHDAMYWYRQDPGQGLRLIYYSQIVNDFQKGDIAEGYSVSREKKESFPLTVTSAQKNPTAFYLCASSNTRGDEQFFGPGTRLTVL.

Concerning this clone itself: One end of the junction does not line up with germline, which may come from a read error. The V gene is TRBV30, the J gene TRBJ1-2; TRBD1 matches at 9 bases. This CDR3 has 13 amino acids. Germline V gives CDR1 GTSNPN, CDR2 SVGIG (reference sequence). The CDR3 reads CAWSVLGGTGLIF. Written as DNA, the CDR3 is TGTGCCTGGAGTGTACTAGGAGGGACAGGGCTTATCTTC.

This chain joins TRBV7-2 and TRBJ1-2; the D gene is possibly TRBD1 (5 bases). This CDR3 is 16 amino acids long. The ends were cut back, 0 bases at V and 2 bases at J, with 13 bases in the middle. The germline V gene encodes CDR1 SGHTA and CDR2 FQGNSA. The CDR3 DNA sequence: TGTGCCAGCAGCTTAGCGCTACAGGTCTACAACTATGGCTACACCTTC. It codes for CASSLALQVYNYGYTF.

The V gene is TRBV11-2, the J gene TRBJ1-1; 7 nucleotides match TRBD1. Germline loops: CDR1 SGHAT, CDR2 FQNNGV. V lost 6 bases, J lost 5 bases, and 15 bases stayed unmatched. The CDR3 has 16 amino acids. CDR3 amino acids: CASRSIMAGGSTEAFF. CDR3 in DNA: TGTGCCAGCAGGAGCATAATGGCAGGGGGGAGTACTGAAGCTTTCTTT.

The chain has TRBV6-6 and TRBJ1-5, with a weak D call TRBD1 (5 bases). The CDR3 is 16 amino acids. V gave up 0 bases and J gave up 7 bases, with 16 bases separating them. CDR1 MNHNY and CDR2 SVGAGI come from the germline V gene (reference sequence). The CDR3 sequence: CASSYSGGEAGQPQHF. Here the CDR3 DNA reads TGTGCCAGCAGTTACTCGGGGGGGGAGGCGGGGCAGCCCCAGCATTTT.